The present TCR beta chain was sequenced within a study of Graves' ophthalmopathy and Graves' hyperthyroidism. The diagnosis was founded upon clinical symptoms, serum thyroxine, TRAb, thyroid ultrasound and orbital computed tomography. Beta-chain TCR CDR3 regions were amplified from RNA transcripts. An opening RT-PCR round employed HTBI primers and preceded a second-round multiplex PCR. MiXCR, applied by TCRdb to the multiplex PCR reads, yields one record per CDR3 protein. The sample records a few hundred thousand distinct CDR3 sequences, 17% being singletons. V gave up 2 bases and J gave up 7 bases; unmatched junction bases: 11. The CDR3 runs 14 residues. Germline CDR1 and CDR2: DFQATT and SNEGSKA (reference sequence).

This clonotype was obtained from an adult woman with stable Graves' hyperthyroidism. Sequenced input: peripheral blood. V is TRBV20-1 and J is TRBJ2-7; 7 nucleotides align to TRBD2. The CDR3 loop reads CSARRSAGVGEQYF. For the CDR3, the DNA is TGCAGTGCTAGAAGATCGGCGGGAGTAGGGGAGCAGTACTTC.